This TCR beta chain is drawn from a study of CD8 T cells in Susac syndrome (dated by TCRdb to between 2018 and 2020). Study-wide context: Of the Susac syndrome patients who were sequenced, more than five had clinically active disease and fewer than ten were in clinical remission. Whether CD8+ T cell activation and differentiation in Susac syndrome was antigen driven was tested using repertoire sequencing. At the time of blood withdrawal, Susac syndrome patients were either therapy-naive, taking corticosteroids (with some also receiving IVIg), or on IVIg alone.

This clonotype came up once. No antigen is known for it. The record has no base qualities; no much larger clone is one base away. One read alone makes for weak evidence. Peripheral blood CD8+ and CD4+ T cells from healthy donors, Susac syndrome patients and multiple sclerosis patients were profiled using high-throughput TCR beta sequencing. The Susac syndrome patients fulfilled recently defined diagnostic criteria for definite or probable disease. Bulk CD8+ and CD4+ T cells were purified by magnetic negative isolation, whereas CD8+ TEMRA cells were enriched by FACS. Blood was drawn into EDTA tubes, processed within 24 hours, and PBMCs were isolated by density gradient centrifugation. PBMCs intended for TCR sequencing were frozen in liquid nitrogen and were later thawed in a 37 degrees C water bath. A purity of at least 90% was achieved for sorted or isolated CD4+, CD8+ and CD8+ TEMRA cells. What the research found in general, with its limitations: The study acknowledged that relatively few individuals were included in the TCR sequencing and HLA analysis. In patients with Susac syndrome, the CD4+ T cell repertoire showed no detectable clonal expansion.

The germline V gene (reference sequence) supplies CDR1 LGHDT and CDR2 YNNKEL. The CDR3 runs 15 residues from the cysteine to the phenylalanine. Just the 45-base CDR3 DNA is kept, in frame starting at base 1. Trimmed from V: 5 bases; trimmed from J: 2 bases; junction bases lacking a gene match: 8. RNA was extracted using the RNeasy kit, and roughly 0.5 to 1 ug of the RNA was reverse transcribed with random hexamers. TCR beta CDR3 regions were amplified with the immunoSEQ multiplex PCR assay covering 54 Vbeta and 13 Jbeta segments. To correct PCR amplification bias, a synthetic template baseline was used for both primer optimization and computational correction. Per the source publication's procedure: Reads were annotated to V, D and J genes per IMGT and analyzed with immunoSEQ Analyzer, keeping only productive sequences. Clonality was computed as one minus Shannon entropy normalized by log2 of the number of productive unique sequences. For each patient and control, public and private clones were evaluated among the 100 most prevalent clones. A clone was defined as Susac-specific if it was absent from the healthy and MS cohorts, from some 1,100 published viral clones and from other ImmuneACCESS disease sequences. TCRdb trimmed the raw reads at Q25, called clones with MiXCR and kept productive beta chains. Entries are consolidated by CDR3 protein sequence, retaining the most common genes and DNA. The V and J calls and clone size are TCRdb's, not the authors'. This sample has approximately 190,000 distinct CDR3 sequences in its table, and about 94% of those were observed once. The ten biggest clones cover 0.098% of the sample.

The V and J genes are TRBV3-1 and TRBJ1-1, and TRBD1 matches 7 of the central bases. The clonotype was recovered from a human donor with Susac syndrome. Sequencing used CD4+ T cells from PBMCs. CDR3 loop: CASSSYRGLNTEAFF. The nucleotides are TGTGCCAGCAGCTCATACAGGGGCCTTAACACTGAAGCTTTCTTT.